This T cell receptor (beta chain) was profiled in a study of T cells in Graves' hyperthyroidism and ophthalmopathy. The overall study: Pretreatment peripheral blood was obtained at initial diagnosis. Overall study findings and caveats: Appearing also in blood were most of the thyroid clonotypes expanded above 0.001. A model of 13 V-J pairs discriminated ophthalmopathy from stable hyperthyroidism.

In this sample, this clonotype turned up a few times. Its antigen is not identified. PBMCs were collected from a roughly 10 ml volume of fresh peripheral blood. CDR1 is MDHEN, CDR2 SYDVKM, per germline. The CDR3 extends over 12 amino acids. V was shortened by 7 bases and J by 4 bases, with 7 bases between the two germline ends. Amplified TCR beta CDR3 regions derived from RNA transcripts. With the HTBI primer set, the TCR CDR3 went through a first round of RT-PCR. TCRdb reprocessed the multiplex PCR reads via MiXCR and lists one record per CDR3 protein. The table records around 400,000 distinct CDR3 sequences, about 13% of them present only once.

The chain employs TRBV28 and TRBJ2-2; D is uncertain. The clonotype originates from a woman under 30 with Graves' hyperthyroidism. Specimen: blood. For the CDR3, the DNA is TGTGCCAGCAATGGATTCACCGGGGAGCTGTTTTTT. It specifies CASNGFTGELFF. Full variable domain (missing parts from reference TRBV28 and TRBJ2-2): DVKVTQSSRYLVKRTGEKVFLECVQDMDHENMFWYRQDPGLGLRLIYFSYDVKMKEKGDIPEGYSVSREKKERFSLILESASTNQTSMYLCASNGFTGELFFGEGSRLTVL.